This TCR beta chain was sequenced for a study of T cells in localized non-small cell lung cancer. Some clones are missing from TCRdb's copy, which holds only in-frame ones; the method was immunoSEQ multiplex PCR. This table holds about 59,000 clones, around nine tenths found once. There are 18 residues in the CDR3. V lost 3 bases, J lost 0 bases, and 5 bases stayed unmatched. The germline V gene encodes CDR1 SGHVS and CDR2 FNYEAQ. The source is a man between 40 and 75 years old with stage I squamous cell lung carcinoma. The input for sequencing was peripheral blood, taken before any cancer treatment. The V call is TRBV7-6, the J call TRBJ1-4; 12 nucleotides align to TRBD1. The CDR3 is CASSLGGTGGATNEKLFF. In DNA form, the CDR3 reads TGTGCCAGCAGCTTGGGGGGGACAGGGGGCGCAACTAATGAAAAACTGTTTTTT.